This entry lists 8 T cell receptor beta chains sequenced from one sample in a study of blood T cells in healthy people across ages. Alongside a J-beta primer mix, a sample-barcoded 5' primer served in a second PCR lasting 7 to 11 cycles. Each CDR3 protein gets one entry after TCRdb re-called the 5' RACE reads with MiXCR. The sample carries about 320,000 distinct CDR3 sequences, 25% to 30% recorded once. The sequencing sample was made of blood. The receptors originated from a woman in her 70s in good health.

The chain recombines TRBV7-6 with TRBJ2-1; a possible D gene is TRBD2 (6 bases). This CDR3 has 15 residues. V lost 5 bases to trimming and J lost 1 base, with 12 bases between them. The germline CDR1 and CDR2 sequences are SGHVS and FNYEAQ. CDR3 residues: CASSLTSSSYNEQFF. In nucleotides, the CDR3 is TGTGCCAGCAGCCTTACTAGCAGTTCCTACAATGAGCAGTTCTTC.

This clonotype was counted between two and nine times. The CDR3 region has the DNA TGCGCCAGCAGCCTCGATGGGGGGGAACAGCCCCAGCATTTT. This encodes CASSLDGGEQPQHF. The rearrangement joins TRBV5-1 to TRBJ1-5, with D perhaps matching TRBD1 (5 bases). The CDR3 extends over 14 amino acids. Trimming took off 4 bases at V and 7 bases at J, with 15 bases between the two ends. The V gene's germline CDR1 is SGHRS and CDR2 YFSETQ.

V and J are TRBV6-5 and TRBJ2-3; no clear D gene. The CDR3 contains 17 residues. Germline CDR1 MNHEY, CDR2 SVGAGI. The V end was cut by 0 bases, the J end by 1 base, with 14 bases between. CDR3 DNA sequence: TGTGCCAGCAGTTACTCTTTTACCTCGAGCGGCACAGATACGCAGTATTTT. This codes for CASSYSFTSSGTDTQYF.

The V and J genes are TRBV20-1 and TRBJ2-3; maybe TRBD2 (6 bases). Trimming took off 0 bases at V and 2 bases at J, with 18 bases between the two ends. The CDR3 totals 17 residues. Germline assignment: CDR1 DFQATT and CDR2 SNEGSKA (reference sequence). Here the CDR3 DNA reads TGCAGTGCTAGAGATCTCTGGCCTAGCGAACACACAGATACGCAGTATTTT. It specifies CSARDLWPSEHTDTQYF.

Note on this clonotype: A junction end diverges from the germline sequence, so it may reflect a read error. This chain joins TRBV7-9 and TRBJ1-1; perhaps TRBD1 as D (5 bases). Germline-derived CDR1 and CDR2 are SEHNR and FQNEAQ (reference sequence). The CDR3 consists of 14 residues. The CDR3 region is CASSRRGVNTEAFF. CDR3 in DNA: TGTGCCAGCAGCCGTAGAGGGGTGAATACTGAAGCTTTCTTT.

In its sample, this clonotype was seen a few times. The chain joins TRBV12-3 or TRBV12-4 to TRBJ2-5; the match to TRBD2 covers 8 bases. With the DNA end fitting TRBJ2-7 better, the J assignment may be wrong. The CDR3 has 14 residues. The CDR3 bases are TGTGCCAGCAGGTGGAGCGGGAGTTTCTACGAGCAGTACTTC. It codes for CASRWSGSFYEQYF.

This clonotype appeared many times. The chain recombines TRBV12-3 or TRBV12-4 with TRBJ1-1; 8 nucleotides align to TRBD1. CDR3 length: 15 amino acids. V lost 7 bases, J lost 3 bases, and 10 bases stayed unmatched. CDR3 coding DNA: TGTGCCAGCACCCCCACAGGGGGAAGGGACACTGAAGCTTTCTTT. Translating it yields CASTPTGGRDTEAFF.

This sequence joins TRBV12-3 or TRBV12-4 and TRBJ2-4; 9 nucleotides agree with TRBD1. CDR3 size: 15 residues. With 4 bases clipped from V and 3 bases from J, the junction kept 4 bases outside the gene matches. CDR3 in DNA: TGTGCCAGCAGTTCGGGACAGGGAGTCAAAAACATTCAGTACTTC. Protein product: CASSSGQGVKNIQYF.